This T cell receptor beta chain was obtained from a study of cytomegalovirus exposure and HLA in healthy donors. Findings of the study overall: Later analysis identified about 18,000 TCR beta sequences associated with HLA alleles, using a false discovery rate threshold of 0.05. A missense DCLRE1C variant was associated with V- and J-gene trimming of TCR beta chains in a later analysis, and an independent cohort replicated the association.

When sampled, the donors appeared nominally healthy, though they likely had unrecorded immune exposures. Note on this clone: The target antigen is unknown. The same CDR3 also results from other DNA sequences found in this sample.

Trimming took off 3 bases at V and 2 bases at J, with 3 bases between the two ends. Germline loops: CDR1 SNHLY, CDR2 FYNNEI. The CDR3 totals 12 residues. PCR employed 60 Vbeta and 13 Jbeta primers. Repertoires were generated with immunoSEQ multiplex PCR, while TCRdb's copy carries only in-frame clones and drops some. The sample lists about 130,000 clones; roughly 70% were seen once. The specimen was PBMCs. The chain joins TRBV2 to TRBJ2-3; D call uncertain. The clonotype comes from a man aged 30-40 years in good health and CMV-seronegative. The CDR3: CASSEYTDTQYF. The CDR3, as DNA: TGTGCCAGCAGTGAGTACACAGATACGCAGTATTTT.